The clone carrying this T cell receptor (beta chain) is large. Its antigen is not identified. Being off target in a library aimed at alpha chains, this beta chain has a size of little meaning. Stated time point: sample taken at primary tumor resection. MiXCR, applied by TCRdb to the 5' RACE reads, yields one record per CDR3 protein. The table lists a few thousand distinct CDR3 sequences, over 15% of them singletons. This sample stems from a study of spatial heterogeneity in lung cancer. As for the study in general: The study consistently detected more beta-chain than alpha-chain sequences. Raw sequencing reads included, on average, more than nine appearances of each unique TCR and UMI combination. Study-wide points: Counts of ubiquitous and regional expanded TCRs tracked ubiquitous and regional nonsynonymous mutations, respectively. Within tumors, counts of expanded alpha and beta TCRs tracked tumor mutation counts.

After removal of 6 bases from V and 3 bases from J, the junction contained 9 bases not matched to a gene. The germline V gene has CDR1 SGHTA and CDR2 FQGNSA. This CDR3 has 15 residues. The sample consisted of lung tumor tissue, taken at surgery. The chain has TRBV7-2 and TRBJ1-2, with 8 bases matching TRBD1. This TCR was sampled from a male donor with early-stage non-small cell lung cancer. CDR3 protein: CASSQRTGWDYGYTF. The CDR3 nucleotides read TGTGCCAGCAGTCAGAGGACAGGGTGGGACTATGGCTACACCTTC.